This T cell receptor beta chain appears in the sequencing data of a study of blood T cell repertoires in COVID-19 (dated by TCRdb to the early 2020s). For the wider study: The collaborator samples originated in the United States, Italy and Spain and spanned the acute and convalescent phases of COVID-19. The repertoires were released in a freely available public database meant as a resource for research on the immune response to SARS-CoV-2. Nearly every sample came with metadata listing a de-identified subject ID, COVID-19 status, age in years and sex. Where available, HLA class I and class II types were obtained from metadata supplied by the sample provider rather than from assay-based typing. The prospective study material was composed of cDNA or gDNA derived from T cells, B-cell-depleted T cells, or PBMCs. The samples were drawn from two sources: the first 160 participants of the ongoing ImmuneRACE study, and 1,000 to 1,500 subjects contributed by 6 global collaborators. The dataset comprised deeply sampled blood TCRbeta repertoires from subjects exposed to, actively infected with, or recovered from COVID-19.

Overall study results and their limits: How much clinical and demographic metadata was included differed by source and by participant, and the metadata was provided uncurated.

CDR1 and CDR2, per the germline V gene, are MGHRA and YSYEKL. Including cysteine and phenylalanine, the CDR3 has 15 amino acids. Of all the DNA, just the CDR3 is kept, 45 bases in frame from base 1. Trimming costs V 0 bases and J 2 bases, and their ends lie 8 bases apart. The immunoSEQ Assay, a bias-controlled multiplex PCR, was used to amplify TCRbeta CDR3 regions from genomic DNA. The source study handled its data this way. The number of nucleated cells in each sample was estimated by amplification of reference gene primers within the assay. To quantify the absolute abundance of each unique TCRbeta CDR3 rearrangement, sequence reads were collapsed and filtered. For each sample, productive Simpson clonality was calculated as the square root of Simpson's diversity index across productive rearrangements. TCRdb obtained this table from immuneACCESS and retained in-frame rearrangements with V and J assigned. These tables miss some clones; where compared with another copy, unresolved V genes account for less than half of the shortfall, and the remainder is unexplained. The V and J calls and clone size were taken over from that table, and D and trimming were inferred from the DNA. This sample is represented by about 180,000 clones; 83% of them were singletons. The ten top clones hold 6% to 8% of the sample.

At one collaborating source in Seattle, patients were enrolled during active infection and were followed longitudinally through the course of disease. Collaborating institutions collected whole blood in K2EDTA tubes following their own protocols. Collaborator samples were shipped for TCRbeta analysis as frozen whole blood, isolated PBMCs, or DNA extracted from either sample type. A remark on this clone: The antigen this receptor binds is unknown. Base qualities are not recorded, but no much larger clone differs from it by a single base.

This TCR was sampled from a woman between 65 and 79 years old with COVID-19, enrolled during active disease. What was sequenced was peripheral blood. Recombination joined TRBV4-1 with TRBJ1-3; TRBD1 is a weak D gene call, 6 bases matching. The DNA reads TGCGCCAGCAGCCAAGATTGGACAGCTGGAAACACCATATATTTT. Its protein reads: CASSQDWTAGNTIYF.